A selection of T cell receptor beta chains follows, all from one sample in a study of blood T cell dynamics during melanoma immunotherapy. Generated by immunoSEQ multiplex PCR, the TCRdb table keeps only in-frame clones and is missing some. The sample comprises more than 9,000 clones, over 80% of which are singletons, and about 6.9% rests with the top ten. Source: blood, taken from a patient treated with checkpoint blockade. Receptors were obtained from a human donor with melanoma. CDR3s include the opening cysteine and the closing phenylalanine or tryptophan. The order of the fields is J gene, clone size, V gene, CDR3 protein. Clone sizes are given selectively: once, few, many, or a class where the clone is expanded.

J: TRBJ1-1
size: .
V: TRBV5-1
CDR3: CASSLDEGRNTEAFF

J: TRBJ1-2
size: .
V: TRBV5-5
CDR3: CASSPRTESSAGFF

J: TRBJ1-5
size: .
V: TRBV19
CDR3: CASSMRGGPGNHQPQHF

J: TRBJ2-2
size: once
V: TRBV19
CDR3: CASSEQGNTGELFF

J: TRBJ1-1
size: .
V: TRBV30
CDR3: CAWRSGGAKQAFF

J: TRBJ2-5
size: .
V: TRBV7-8
CDR3: CASSFLLRRSRETQYF

J: TRBJ1-3
size: .
V: TRBV6-5
CDR3: CASKEGLIVDTIYF

J: TRBJ2-3
size: .
V: TRBV9
CDR3: CASSVVRGTQYF

J: TRBJ2-1
size: .
V: TRBV5-1
CDR3: CASSLVGGASVNEQFF

J: TRBJ2-1
size: .
V: TRBV7-6
CDR3: CASSLGSGGYNEQFF

J: TRBJ1-1
size: .
V: TRBV5-6
CDR3: CASSLDQQGLNTEAFF

J: TRBJ2-3
size: .
V: TRBV10-3
CDR3: CAISESTGPDTQYF

J: TRBJ2-3
size: .
V: TRBV5-1
CDR3: CASSPQGLGHADTQYF

J: TRBJ1-6
size: .
V: TRBV4-3
CDR3: CASSQGGGTATDSPLHF

J: TRBJ1-2
size: few
V: TRBV4-3
CDR3: CASSQLGGPNYGYTF

J: TRBJ1-1
size: .
V: TRBV5-1
CDR3: CASSLDGGHTEAFF

J: TRBJ1-2
size: .
V: TRBV6-5
CDR3: CASSSDRDYGYTF

J: TRBJ1-6
size: few
V: TRBV19
CDR3: CASSMVGYNSPLHF

J: TRBJ2-5
size: .
V: TRBV11-2
CDR3: CASSLDLASKTQYF

J: TRBJ2-2
size: .
V: TRBV5-1
CDR3: CASSLSGTVNHGELFF

J: TRBJ1-2
size: .
V: TRBV9
CDR3: CASSVDAASNYGYTF

J: TRBJ2-5
size: .
V: TRBV7-9
CDR3: CASSRALAEETQYF

J: TRBJ2-2
size: .
V: TRBV6-1
CDR3: CASSRGAPNTGELFF

J: TRBJ2-6
size: .
V: TRBV2
CDR3: CASSVFGSSGANVLTF

J: TRBJ2-5
size: .
V: TRBV7-6
CDR3: CASRRSGGAQETQYF

J: TRBJ1-2
size: .
V: TRBV6-1
CDR3: CASSEHGGNYGYTF

J: TRBJ2-5
size: .
V: TRBV2
CDR3: CASSRQVGETQYF